A single TCR beta chain is shown here with its context. Its target is unknown. The sample belongs to a study of regulatory T cells in long-lasting Graves disease. General study points: TRBV28, TRBJ1-2 and TRBJ2-5 were favored in persistent disease. Thyroid tissue went unstudied; only peripheral blood was examined.

Time point in this sample: newly diagnosed GD, antithyroid drugs for less than 3 months. RNA from PBMCs was the source of the TCR library. Construction of TCR beta libraries relied on iRepertoire HTBI primers and on Arm-PCR targeting CDR3 regions. TCRdb re-analysed the multiplex PCR reads in MiXCR, keeping a single row per CDR3 protein. The sample shows hundreds of thousands of distinct CDR3 sequences, about 16% of them seen only once. V was cut by 3 bases and J by 15 bases, with 15 bases left in between. The CDR3 length is 11 residues. The germline V gene has CDR1 DFQATT and CDR2 SNEGSKA (reference sequence). The data were also submitted as part of a second study, on T cells in Graves' hyperthyroidism and ophthalmopathy. This second report adds: Disease duration under 2 months; hyperthyroidism patients were aged 18 to 65.

This receptor was identified in a woman in her twenties or thirties with Graves disease. The chain combines TRBV20-1 with TRBJ2-1; D unresolved. Sequences were derived from peripheral blood mononuclear cells (PBMCs), sampled at new diagnosis, from a patient treated with antithyroid drugs. The CDR3: CSASWGGLGFF. The CDR3 DNA reads as TGCAGTGCTAGTTGGGGTGGGTTAGGGTTCTTC.